Presented here are 10 T cell receptor beta chains from one specimen sequenced in a study of blood T cell repertoires in COVID-19. Here immunoSEQ multiplex PCR was the method, and the copy in TCRdb shows in-frame clones only, minus some. The data hold roughly 250,000 clones, with approximately 80% observed a single time. The specimen sequenced was peripheral blood. These receptors originate from a woman aged 40 to 50 with active or convalescent COVID-19.

This chain uses TRBV10-3 with TRBJ2-7, with 8 bases identical to TRBD1. The CDR3 loop spans 14 amino acids. CDR1 and CDR2 from the germline V gene are ENHRY and SYGVKD. J was trimmed by 9 bases and V by 4 bases; bases with no gene match: 11. CDR3 amino acids: CAISGIPGTGLQYF. In DNA form, the CDR3 reads TGTGCCATCAGTGGGATCCCCGGGACAGGATTGCAGTACTTC.

This clone has just one count. The rearrangement joins TRBV5-1 to TRBJ2-2; maybe TRBD1 (5 bases). Germline V gene lookup returns CDR1 SGHRS and CDR2 YFSETQ. Trimming stripped 4 bases from V and 1 base from J, with 14 bases between. CDR3 length: 16 amino acids. The CDR3 here is CASSLTRTGNTGELFF. CDR3 nucleotides: TGCGCCAGCAGCCTTACGAGAACAGGGAACACCGGGGAGCTGTTTTTT.

This clone appeared once. The V call is TRBV19, the J call TRBJ1-5; TRBD1 matches at 7 bases. This CDR3 has 16 amino acids. The germline CDR1 and CDR2 sequences are LNHDA and SQIVND (reference sequence). V trimming: 5 bases; J trimming: 2 bases; junction bases outside the gene matches: 9. CDR3 in amino acids: CASSLTGQGGNQPQHF. The CDR3 coding sequence is TGTGCCAGTAGTCTGACAGGGCAAGGGGGCAATCAGCCCCAGCATTTT.

Points on this clone: The junction departs from germline at one end; a sequencing error may be responsible. V gene TRBV4-1 combines with J gene TRBJ1-6, with a possible D match to TRBD1 (6 bases). Germline V lookup: CDR1 MGHRA, CDR2 YSYEKL. The CDR3 contains 17 residues. CDR3 in amino acids: CASSQARGRSNNSPLHF. The CDR3 DNA reads TGCGCCAGCAGCCAAGCCAGGGGCCGCTCCAATAATTCACCCCTCCACTTT.

The chain uses TRBV4-1 and TRBJ2-7, with D maybe TRBD1 (5 bases). This CDR3 has 15 residues. Germline CDR1 and CDR2: MGHRA and YSYEKL. With 1 base removed from V and 4 bases from J, the gap between germline ends came to 14 bases. The CDR3 region is CASSQGSQGGYEQYF. The CDR3 bases are TGCGCCAGCAGCCAAGGAAGTCAGGGTGGATACGAGCAGTACTTC.

As to this clone: At one end, the junction sequence differs from germline, possibly due to a read error. The chain carries TRBV10-3 and TRBJ1-4; 7 nucleotides agree with TRBD1. Germline V gives CDR1 ENHRY, CDR2 SYGVKD. This CDR3 has 11 residues. The CDR3 here is CAISDGQATWF. CDR3 nucleotides: TGTGCCATCAGTGACGGACAGGCGACCTGGTTT.

This chain uses TRBV29-1 with TRBJ1-2; 7 bases are a match to TRBD1. This CDR3 has 13 amino acids. With V trimmed by 3 bases and J by 4 bases, 5 bases remained unmatched. CDR1 SQVTM and CDR2 ANQGSEA come from the germline V gene. DNA of the CDR3: TGCAGCGTTGATGTTCAGGGGGTCTATGGCTACACCTTC. Its translation is CSVDVQGVYGYTF. Complete variable domain (other parts from reference TRBV29-1 and TRBJ1-2): SAVISQKPSRDICQRGTSLTIQCQVDSQVTMMFWYRQQPGQSLTLIATANQGSEATYESGFVIDKFPISRPNLTFSTLTVSNMSPEDSSIYLCSVDVQGVYGYTFGSGTRLTVV.

J is TRBJ1-5 and V is TRBV5-6; TRBD1 matches 7 bases. V dropped 5 bases and J dropped 4; count of bases not matched to a gene: 3. This CDR3 is built from 13 residues. Germline CDR1 reads SGHDT; CDR2 reads YYEEEE. As DNA, the CDR3 is TGTGCCAGCAGTTTACAGGGGAATCAGCCCCAGCATTTT. Amino acid sequence: CASSLQGNQPQHF.

The chain carries TRBV28 and TRBJ1-4; D uncertain. The CDR3 loop spans 13 amino acids. Germline loops: CDR1 MDHEN, CDR2 SYDVKM. The V and J ends lost 3 bases and 8 bases respectively, with 10 bases between them. CDR3 coding DNA: TGTGCCAGCAGTTTCAGGAGAGGGGAAAAACTGTTTTTT. Translated, it gives CASSFRRGEKLFF.

This clone was counted only a few times. This chain connects TRBV18 to TRBJ2-2; D unclear. Germline V gives CDR1 KGHSH, CDR2 LQKENI. V lost 3 bases, J lost 4 bases, and 12 bases lay in between. The CDR3 runs to 15 residues. The CDR3 spells CASSPMSSGTGELFF. CDR3 DNA sequence: TGTGCCAGCTCACCGATGAGTTCCGGCACCGGGGAGCTGTTTTTT.